The 13 T cell receptor beta chains below come from one sample, sequenced in a study of shared clonotypes between healthy human individuals (dated by TCRdb to the early 2020s). The library was prepared using the immunoSEQ multiplex PCR assay. The immuneACCESS repertoire file appears here via TCRdb, limited to in-frame rearrangements. These files lack a portion of the clones; in checked studies, under half of the deficit traces to unresolved V genes, and the cause of the others is not known. For this sample there are approximately 1,000,000 clones; approximately 80% appear just once. Jointly, the top ten make up approximately 0.52% of the sample. The sequenced material came from memory CD4+ T cells from PBMCs. Explained via the paper, the cell subset or site label denotes: CD45RA-negative fraction. These receptors all stem from a man between 18 and 29 years old in good health. Some clones in this sample may be carry-over from other donors' samples.

The V call is TRBV5-6, the J call TRBJ1-2; D possibly corresponds to TRBD1 (5 bases). Germline assignment: CDR1 SGHDT and CDR2 YYEEEE. The CDR3 consists of 16 residues. Trimming pared 0 bases from V and 3 bases from J, leaving 15 bases between. The CDR3 is CASSLEPDKGYYGYTF. The DNA of the CDR3 is TGTGCCAGCAGCTTGGAGCCCGACAAGGGGTACTATGGCTACACCTTC.

The chain carries TRBV15 and TRBJ2-1; 11 bases fit TRBD2. Trimming at V came to 3 bases and at J to 4 bases, leaving 8 bases not matched to a gene. The germline CDR1 and CDR2 sequences are LNHNV and YYDKDF (reference sequence). The CDR3 has 17 residues. CDR3 sequence (DNA): TGTGCCACCAGCAGCGGTATAGCGGGAGGGCTTTACAATGAGCAGTTCTTC. Translation gives CATSSGIAGGLYNEQFF.

This chain links TRBV27 with TRBJ2-4; D is ambiguous. The CDR3 sequence is 14 residues long. Germline V gene lookup returns CDR1 MNHEY and CDR2 SMNVEV (reference sequence). Trimming took off 3 bases at V and 4 bases at J, with 10 bases between the two ends. The CDR3 coding sequence is TGTGCCAGCAGTTTTGCCAGATCGAAAAACATTCAGTACTTC. Its protein product is CASSFARSKNIQYF.

This clone appeared a few times. The chain employs TRBV4-1 and TRBJ1-1; D is unclear. The CDR3 covers 13 residues. The V gene lost 4 bases and the J gene lost 4 bases, with 10 bases spanning the gap. Germline-derived CDR1 and CDR2 are MGHRA and YSYEKL. The DNA of the CDR3 is TGCGCCAGCAGCCCGGGGATGTTCACTGAAGCTTTCTTT. This gives the protein CASSPGMFTEAFF.

This chain links TRBV21-1 with TRBJ1-3; TRBD1, the table's D call, lacks a check against the DNA. TRBV21-1 is a recognized pseudogene. The CDR3 has 16 residues. The CDR3 sequence: CASSAHRGGSGNTIYF. CDR3 nucleotides: TGTGCCAGCAGCGCCCACAGGGGGGGTAGTGGAAACACCATATATTTT.

The V gene is TRBV5-1, the J gene TRBJ2-1; 7 bases fit TRBD2. This CDR3 contains 20 residues. V was pared by 1 base and J by 3 bases, with 19 bases of the junction left unmatched. The germline CDR1 and CDR2 sequences are SGHRS and YFSETQ. The CDR3 DNA reads as TGCGCCAGCAGCTTGATACGGGAGGCCTCCCAAGAACTATACTACAATGAGCAGTTCTTC. Its translation: CASSLIREASQELYYNEQFF.

This clone was picked up one time. This chain links TRBV29-1 with TRBJ1-1; 7 nucleotides align to TRBD1. The J segment lost 3 bases and the V segment lost 7 bases, leaving 8 bases of the junction unmatched. Germline values: CDR1 SQVTM, CDR2 ANQGSEA. This CDR3 spans 13 amino acids. The CDR3 is CSAIGQVDTEAFF. CDR3 in DNA: TGCAGCGCGATAGGACAGGTGGACACTGAAGCTTTCTTT.

The gene calls are TRBV5-4 and TRBJ2-3; 8 positions match TRBD2. Germline V gene data show CDR1 as SGHNT and CDR2 as YYREEE (reference sequence). CDR3 size: 16 residues. With 4 bases clipped from V and 2 bases from J, the junction kept 9 bases outside the gene matches. In DNA form, the CDR3 reads TGTGCCAGCAGCGGACCTACTAGCGGAGCCACAGATACGCAGTATTTT. As protein: CASSGPTSGATDTQYF.

In this sample, this clone turned up many times. CDR3 nucleotide sequence: TGTGCCAGCAGCTTAGGACAATTCCAAGAGACCCAGTACTTC. Its protein product is CASSLGQFQETQYF. V usage is TRBV11-2 and J usage is TRBJ2-5, with D hard to call. This CDR3 contains 14 residues. Trimming stripped 1 base from V and 1 base from J, with 7 bases between. CDR1 SGHAT and CDR2 FQNNGV come from the germline V gene.

The V call is TRBV5-1, the J call TRBJ1-1, with 11 bases aligning to TRBD1. With 3 bases clipped from V and 4 bases from J, the junction kept 5 bases outside the gene matches. Germline lookup yields CDR1 SGHRS and CDR2 YFSETQ. This CDR3 region has 15 residues. The CDR3 reads CASSSTGTGGTEAFF. The CDR3 nucleotides read TGCGCCAGCAGCTCAACCGGGACAGGGGGCACTGAAGCTTTCTTT. Full variable domain (rest looked up from reference TRBV5-1 and TRBJ1-1): KAGVTQTPRYLIKTRGQQVTLSCSPISGHRSVSWYQQTPGQGLQFLFEYFSETQRNKGNFPGRFSGRQFSNSRSEMNVSTLELGDSALYLCASSSTGTGGTEAFFGQGTRLTVV.

Points on this clone: A read error may be the cause here, since a much bigger clone is one base away. The V gene is TRBV4-2, the J gene TRBJ2-7; D remains ambiguous. The end of the DNA is better explained by TRBJ2-1, so the J call may be wrong. This CDR3 comprises 12 residues. CDR1 and CDR2 from the germline V gene are LGHNA and YNFKEQ. The CDR3 reads CASSQDRDEQFF. The CDR3 DNA is TGTGCCAGCAGCCAAGATAGGGATGAGCAGTTCTTC.

V gene TRBV9 combines with J gene TRBJ1-1; no firm D call. This CDR3 has 15 residues. Germline assignment: CDR1 SGDLS and CDR2 YYNGEE. The ends were cut back, 1 base at V and 0 bases at J, with 10 bases in the middle. The CDR3 region is CASSVRGSLNTEAFF. In DNA form, the CDR3 reads TGTGCCAGCAGCGTACGGGGATCCCTGAACACTGAAGCTTTCTTT. Full variable domain (remainder filled in from reference TRBV9 and TRBJ1-1): DSGVTQTPKHLITATGQRVTLRCSPRSGDLSVYWYQQSLDQGLQFLIQYYNGEERAKGNILERFSAQQFPDLHSELNLSSLELGDSALYFCASSVRGSLNTEAFFGQGTRLTVV.

The CDR3 region has the DNA TGCGCCAGCAGCTTGTGGCAGGGATCCGTGGGCCGGAACACTGAAGCTTTCTTT. Translating gives CASSLWQGSVGRNTEAFF. The J gene is TRBJ1-1, the V gene TRBV5-1, with a tentative D call TRBD1 (5 bases). The length of the CDR3 is 18 residues. Trimming cost V 1 base and J 1 base, with 20 bases left between them. Germline lookup yields CDR1 SGHRS and CDR2 YFSETQ.